The 29 T cell receptor beta chains below come from one sample, sequenced in a study of OX40 agonist ivuxolimab in advanced cancers. Assay: immunoSEQ multiplex PCR; the TCRdb copy retains only in-frame clones and omits some. Of roughly 66,000 clones in the sample, over 80% are singletons; the top ten hold 2.5%. This material consisted of CD4+ or CD8+ T cells sorted from blood, taken in a trial of the OX40 agonist ivuxolimab. The receptors were gathered from an adult with an advanced solid tumor such as melanoma, head and neck, liver or kidney cancer.

This clone appeared a few times. The genes are TRBV7-2 and TRBJ2-3; D remains ambiguous. The V gene's germline CDR1 is SGHTA and CDR2 FQGNSA. This CDR3 spans 17 amino acids. The V and J ends lost 2 bases and 5 bases respectively, with 20 bases between them. CDR3 sequence reads: CASSLLPSGAGGDTQYF. CDR3 coding DNA: TGTGCCAGCAGCTTACTCCCATCCGGAGCTGGTGGAGATACGCAGTATTTT.

The V call is TRBV2, the J call TRBJ2-3; 8 bases are a match to TRBD2. Germline-derived CDR1 and CDR2 are SNHLY and FYNNEI. The CDR3 loop spans 15 amino acids. The V gene end was trimmed by 1 base and the J gene end by 3 bases; junction bases not matched to a gene: 3. In DNA form, the CDR3 reads TGTGCCAGCAGTGAAGGCGGCGGGAGGACAGATACGCAGTATTTT. The encoded protein is CASSEGGGRTDTQYF.

The chain uses TRBV18 and TRBJ2-1; TRBD2 matches 7 bases. There are 16 residues in the CDR3. CDR1 is KGHSH, CDR2 LQKENI, per germline. Trimming cost V 1 base and J 1 base; bases outside gene matches: 4. The CDR3 DNA follows: TGTGCCAGCTCACCACAGGGCGGGAGTTCCTACAATGAGCAGTTCTTC. Encoded protein: CASSPQGGSSYNEQFF.

The rearrangement links TRBV6-5 to TRBJ2-7; 8 bases agree with TRBD2. CDR1 and CDR2 (germline): MNHEY, SVGAGI. The CDR3 is made up of 15 amino acids. V was clipped by 2 bases and J by 3 bases; unmatched bases: 6. This chain's CDR3 is CASSYASGPIYEQYF. The CDR3 DNA sequence: TGTGCCAGCAGTTACGCTAGCGGGCCTATCTACGAGCAGTACTTC.

This clone was detected only a few times. The chain employs TRBV28 and TRBJ1-2, with TRBD1 matching over 7 bases. This CDR3 is built from 20 residues. CDR1 is MDHEN and CDR2 is SYDVKM in the germline V gene. V shed 6 bases, J shed 7 bases, and the junction held 29 bases outside the gene matches. CDR3 in amino acids: CASSDPLEIQGPRNPGGYTF. DNA of the CDR3: TGTGCCAGCAGCGATCCCCTGGAAATACAGGGGCCGAGAAACCCGGGTGGCTACACCTTC.

The V and J genes are TRBV7-2 and TRBJ2-5; D possibly corresponds to TRBD2 (6 bases). This CDR3 has 17 amino acids. The V gene lost 1 base and the J gene lost 5 bases, with 20 bases spanning the gap. Per the germline V gene, CDR1 is SGHTA and CDR2 is FQGNSA. The CDR3 here is CASSLVASARRGETQYF. In DNA form, the CDR3 reads TGTGCCAGCAGCTTAGTGGCTAGCGCCCGGAGAGGGGAGACCCAGTACTTC.

V usage is TRBV5-1 and J usage is TRBJ2-1, with D unresolved. Trimming took 1 base from V and 5 from J, leaving 7 bases between them. Germline CDR1 is SGHRS and CDR2 is YFSETQ. The CDR3 sequence is 13 residues long. The CDR3: CASSLSQNNEQFF. CDR3 bases: TGCGCCAGCAGCTTGTCCCAGAACAATGAGCAGTTCTTC.

The table lists this clone with a few counts. J is TRBJ1-2 and V is TRBV11-2, with D tentatively TRBD1 (5 bases). V was clipped by 1 base and J by 2 bases, with 11 bases between them. CDR3 length: 15 residues. Per germline, CDR1 SGHAT and CDR2 FQNNGV. CDR3 DNA: TGTGCCAGCAGCTTAGTTAGGGACCCAAACTATGGCTACACCTTC. This encodes CASSLVRDPNYGYTF.

This clone appeared a few times. The V gene is TRBV28, the J gene TRBJ2-1, with 9 nucleotides matching TRBD1. J was trimmed by 7 bases and V by 10 bases; bases with no gene match: 14. Germline assignment: CDR1 MDHEN and CDR2 SYDVKM. The CDR3 length is 15 residues. This chain's CDR3 is CAIRTSGTGMNEQFF. The CDR3 DNA is TGTGCCATCCGAACCTCCGGGACAGGGATGAATGAGCAGTTCTTC. Full variable domain (outside the CDR3, taken from reference TRBV28 and TRBJ2-1): DVKVTQSSRYLVKRTGEKVFLECVQDMDHENMFWYRQDPGLGLRLIYFSYDVKMKEKGDIPEGYSVSREKKERFSLILESASTNQTSMYLCAIRTSGTGMNEQFFGPGTRLTVL.

In nucleotides, the CDR3 is TGTGCCAGCAGCGCCGGATACCAAGAGACCCAGTACTTC. It specifies CASSAGYQETQYF. The gene calls are TRBV11-2 and TRBJ2-5; D is undetermined. V lost 5 bases, J lost 0 bases, and 7 bases lay in between. This CDR3 is built from 13 residues. CDR1 and CDR2 (germline): SGHAT, FQNNGV.

The rearrangement uses TRBV6-5 and TRBJ1-2; D call uncertain. Germline lookup yields CDR1 MNHEY and CDR2 SVGAGI. Trimming cost V 6 bases and J 7 bases, with 15 bases left between them. The CDR3 sequence is 13 residues long. The CDR3: CASSQNPVGGYTF. Written as DNA, the CDR3 is TGTGCCAGCAGCCAGAACCCAGTCGGTGGCTACACCTTC.

The J gene is TRBJ2-5, the V gene TRBV15; 10 positions match TRBD1. This CDR3 contains 16 residues. The ends lost 1 base at V and 4 bases at J; junction bases unmatched: 6. Germline V lookup: CDR1 LNHNV, CDR2 YYDKDF (reference sequence). DNA for the CDR3: TGTGCCACCAGCAGAGGTGGGACAGGGGAGGGAGAGACCCAGTACTTC. It is translated as CATSRGGTGEGETQYF.

The chain joins TRBV11-2 to TRBJ1-1; no firm D call. This CDR3 spans 13 amino acids. From germline, CDR1 is SGHAT and CDR2 FQNNGV. V lost 5 bases, J lost 0 bases, and 7 bases lay in between. The CDR3: CASSTTLNTEAFF. CDR3 coding DNA: TGTGCCAGCAGCACGACCCTGAACACTGAAGCTTTCTTT.

This chain uses TRBV7-2 with TRBJ2-7; D is undetermined. The germline V gene encodes CDR1 SGHTA and CDR2 FQGNSA. CDR3 length: 14 amino acids. V was pared by 1 base and J by 1 base, with 8 bases between. This CDR3 is CASSLGASSYEQYF. The CDR3 nucleotides are TGTGCCAGCAGCTTAGGAGCCAGTTCCTACGAGCAGTACTTC.

In its sample, this clone was seen once. The chain links TRBV7-8 to TRBJ2-3, with a tentative D call TRBD2 (6 bases). CDR3 length: 14 amino acids. Per germline, CDR1 SGHVS and CDR2 FQNEAQ. The V and J ends lost 0 bases and 6 bases respectively, with 10 bases between them. The CDR3 DNA follows: TGTGCCAGCAGCTTAGCGGGAGGTATGGATACGCAGTATTTT. Encoded protein: CASSLAGGMDTQYF.

The gene calls are TRBV11-1 and TRBJ2-1; D may be TRBD1 (6 bases). V was cut by 5 bases and J by 15 bases, with 20 bases left in between. CDR3 length: 13 residues. CDR1 is SGHAT, CDR2 FQDESV, per germline (reference sequence). As DNA, the CDR3 is TGTGCCAGCAGCCACAAAACAGGGTACGGCCGGTTCTTC. This codes for CASSHKTGYGRFF.

The genes are TRBV4-2 and TRBJ2-1; the match to TRBD2 covers 9 bases. CDR1 is LGHNA and CDR2 is YNFKEQ in the germline V gene. CDR3 size: 16 residues. V shed 3 bases and J 6 bases; nucleotides not matched to a gene: 9. DNA of the CDR3: TGTGCCAGCAGCCAGGGATCTTTGACTAGCGGCAATGAGCAGTTCTTC. This encodes CASSQGSLTSGNEQFF.

The genes are TRBV2 and TRBJ2-7; maybe TRBD2 (6 bases). Trimming took off 8 bases at V and 0 bases at J, with 14 bases between the two ends. The CDR3 length is 14 residues. In germline, CDR1 is SNHLY, CDR2 FYNNEI. The CDR3 loop is CASRKSGYSYEQYF. The CDR3, as DNA: TGTGCCAGCCGAAAAAGCGGGTACTCCTACGAGCAGTACTTC.

A few counts support this clone. The J gene is TRBJ2-2, the V gene TRBV5-4; 7 bases match TRBD1. V gave up 5 bases and J gave up 1 base; unmatched junction bases: 5. Germline V gene lookup returns CDR1 SGHNT and CDR2 YYREEE (reference sequence). The CDR3 is 15 amino acids. CDR3 sequence reads: CASRPNRGNTGELFF. CDR3 bases: TGTGCCAGCAGACCTAACAGGGGGAACACCGGGGAGCTGTTTTTT.

This clone was seen a handful of times. The chain has TRBV9 and TRBJ2-7; 9 bases are shared with TRBD1. The V gene end was trimmed by 3 bases and the J gene end by 0 bases; junction bases not matched to a gene: 7. The CDR3 totals 16 residues. Per germline, CDR1 SGDLS and CDR2 YYNGEE. This CDR3 is CASSATGGLSSYEQYF. CDR3 sequence (DNA): TGTGCCAGCAGCGCAACAGGGGGCCTAAGCTCCTACGAGCAGTACTTC.

The chain joins TRBV19 to TRBJ1-3; possible D gene TRBD1, 5 bases. Trimming cost V 5 bases and J 7 bases, with 18 bases left between them. Germline CDR1 LNHDA, CDR2 SQIVND (reference sequence). The CDR3 is 15 residues long. The CDR3 reads CASSFGLGLGNTIYF. CDR3 nucleotide sequence: TGTGCCAGTAGTTTTGGGCTGGGGCTGGGGAACACCATATATTTT.

The rearrangement links TRBV28 to TRBJ1-1; the match to TRBD1 covers 9 bases. This CDR3 is 14 amino acids long. Germline values: CDR1 MDHEN, CDR2 SYDVKM. J lost 7 bases, V lost 6 bases, and 9 bases had no gene match. CDR3 DNA: TGTGCCAGCAGCCGAATCGGGACAGGGAATGAAGCTTTCTTT. It codes for CASSRIGTGNEAFF.

The chain joins TRBV28 to TRBJ2-4; 7 positions match TRBD1. This CDR3 is 15 amino acids long. Germline V gene lookup returns CDR1 MDHEN and CDR2 SYDVKM. The J segment lost 0 bases and the V segment lost 5 bases, leaving 4 bases of the junction unmatched. The CDR3 is CASSVGGVAKNIQYF. CDR3 DNA sequence: TGTGCCAGCAGTGTAGGGGGCGTAGCCAAAAACATTCAGTACTTC.

The chain employs TRBV30 and TRBJ2-1; 9 bases line up with TRBD1. Looked up from germline, CDR1 is GTSNPN and CDR2 is SVGIG (reference sequence). Unmatched junction bases numbered 16, after V lost 0 bases and J lost 4 bases. The CDR3 runs 19 residues. The CDR3 reads CAWSVEAGTKGQGYNEQFF. The CDR3 nucleotides read TGTGCCTGGAGTGTGGAAGCGGGAACGAAGGGACAGGGTTACAATGAGCAGTTCTTC.

This clone has a single count. This rearrangement joins TRBV30 to TRBJ2-1; D call uncertain. Trimming stripped 5 bases from V and 7 bases from J, with 15 bases between. The CDR3 is made up of 13 amino acids. Germline V gene lookup returns CDR1 GTSNPN and CDR2 SVGIG (reference sequence). CDR3 sequence (DNA): TGTGCCTGGGAGTGGAATTCCGATAATGAGCAGTTCTTC. It specifies CAWEWNSDNEQFF.

The rearrangement links TRBV28 to TRBJ1-1; TRBD1 agrees at 9 bases. The CDR3 is 15 amino acids. V was pared by 4 bases and J by 8 bases, with 11 bases of the junction left unmatched. Germline V lookup: CDR1 MDHEN, CDR2 SYDVKM. The CDR3 protein is CASSSYTGTGLEAFF. For the CDR3, the DNA is TGTGCCAGCAGTTCATACACCGGGACAGGGTTGGAAGCTTTCTTT.

This clone was found once. The chain employs TRBV14 and TRBJ2-5; D is undetermined. Between the trimmed V and J ends, which lost 3 bases and 0 bases, there was a span of 11 bases. Per germline, CDR1 SGHDN and CDR2 FVKESK. The CDR3 runs 15 residues. CDR3 in DNA: TGTGCCAGCAGCCATGGGTGGGGTTACCAAGAGACCCAGTACTTC. As protein: CASSHGWGYQETQYF.

The chain uses TRBV7-9 and TRBJ2-3, with 7 positions matching TRBD1. With V trimmed by 2 bases and J by 3 bases, 5 bases remained unmatched. This CDR3 region has 15 residues. Germline V gene data show CDR1 as SEHNR and CDR2 as FQNEAQ (reference sequence). The CDR3 spells CASSLIEGATDTQYF. In nucleotides, the CDR3 is TGTGCCAGCAGCTTAATTGAGGGGGCGACAGATACGCAGTATTTT.

The CDR3 DNA reads TGTGCCAGCAGCCAAGAACTAGCGGGAGAGACCCAGTACTTC. This codes for CASSQELAGETQYF. The chain couples TRBV4-2 to TRBJ2-5, with 9 bases aligning to TRBD2. In germline, CDR1 is LGHNA, CDR2 YNFKEQ. This CDR3 is built from 14 residues. The ends lost 0 bases at V and 4 bases at J; junction bases unmatched: 0.